Each of the 25 T cell receptor beta chains below was sequenced from the same sample in a study of shared clonotypes between healthy human individuals. Assay used: immunoSEQ multiplex PCR; TCRdb lists only in-frame clones, some missing. The sample records 2 million to 2.5 million clones, roughly 95% being singletons. The source material was naive CD4+ T cells sorted from blood. Subset here: CD45RA+ positively selected. Receptors originate from a man between 18 and 35 years old in good health.

The CDR3 DNA sequence: TGCAGCGTGAACGTAGGATCTGGGGCCAACGTCCTGACTTTC. Its translation: CSVNVGSGANVLTF. The chain recombines TRBV29-1 with TRBJ2-6; D ambiguous. The CDR3 sequence is 14 residues long. V was cut by 6 bases and J by 1 base, with 10 bases left in between. The germline CDR1 and CDR2 sequences are SQVTM and ANQGSEA.

This CDR3 reads CASSFSRGAGISYEQYF. Here the CDR3 DNA reads TGCGCCAGCAGCTTCTCTCGGGGGGCGGGTATTTCCTACGAGCAGTACTTC. The chain carries TRBV5-1 and TRBJ2-7, with D perhaps TRBD2 (7 bases). CDR3 size: 17 residues. Germline V gives CDR1 SGHRS, CDR2 YFSETQ. V lost 2 bases, J lost 1 base, and 19 bases lay in between.

The sample holds one count of this clone. V gene TRBV25-1 combines with J gene TRBJ1-1, with D possibly TRBD1 on 5 matching bases. Germline V gene lookup returns CDR1 MGHDK and CDR2 SYGVNS. This CDR3 has 13 amino acids. The V gene lost 7 bases and the J gene lost 1 base, with 10 bases spanning the gap. CDR3 region: CASTRGPNTEAFF. The DNA for the CDR3 is TGTGCCAGCACCCGGGGCCCGAACACTGAAGCTTTCTTT.

This chain connects TRBV5-4 to TRBJ2-6; no reliable D call. The germline V and J ends were trimmed by 1 base and 0 bases, with 11 bases remaining between them. The CDR3 has 17 residues. CDR1 is SGHNT, CDR2 YYREEE, per germline (reference sequence). The CDR3 region is CASSLRRPASGANVLTF. CDR3 DNA sequence: TGTGCCAGCAGCTTGCGGAGACCTGCCTCTGGGGCCAACGTCCTGACTTTC.

The chain has TRBV6-1 and TRBJ2-3, with D uncertain. This CDR3 has 15 residues. Trimming stripped 4 bases from V and 1 base from J, with 12 bases between. Per germline, CDR1 MNHNS and CDR2 SASEGT. The CDR3 DNA follows: TGTGCCAGCAGTGGGGCTAGTCGGGGCACAGATACGCAGTATTTT. Protein product: CASSGASRGTDTQYF.

The chain has TRBV25-1 and TRBJ2-1; 12 positions match TRBD1. This CDR3 has 16 amino acids. The germline V gene encodes CDR1 MGHDK and CDR2 SYGVNS. Losses at the gene ends were 4 bases for V and 8 bases for J; bases not matched to a gene: 9. The CDR3 DNA is TGTGCCAGCAGTGGTGTCGGGACAGGGGGCGGGTATGAGCAGTTCTTC. It translates to CASSGVGTGGGYEQFF.

The chain joins TRBV7-2 to TRBJ2-5; D not resolved. CDR1 is SGHTA, CDR2 FQGNSA, per germline. V was pared by 5 bases and J by 4 bases, with 11 bases between. This CDR3 spans 13 amino acids. The CDR3 sequence: CASSQNWGETQYF. CDR3 bases: TGTGCCAGCAGCCAGAATTGGGGAGAGACCCAGTACTTC. Combining the CDR3 with reference TRBV7-2 and TRBJ2-5 gives the whole variable domain GAGVSQSPSNKVTEKGKDVELRCDPISGHTALYWYRQSLGQGLEFLIYFQGNSAPDKSGLPSDRFSAERTGGSVSTLTIQRTQQEDSAVYLCASSQNWGETQYFGPGTRLLVL.

V is TRBV11-2 and J is TRBJ2-1; the D gene is possibly TRBD1 (5 bases). Per the germline V gene, CDR1 is SGHAT and CDR2 is FQNNGV. The CDR3 consists of 15 residues. V lost 3 bases and J lost 3, with 12 bases in between. CDR3: CASSLGQADYNEQFF. Here the CDR3 DNA reads TGTGCCAGCAGCTTGGGGCAGGCCGACTACAATGAGCAGTTCTTC.

The genes are TRBV7-9 and TRBJ1-6; D possibly corresponds to TRBD1 (5 bases). Deletions cut 1 base from V and 8 bases from J, with 15 bases between. Germline V lookup: CDR1 SEHNR, CDR2 FQNEAQ (reference sequence). There are 16 residues in the CDR3. The CDR3 here is CASSLDGPLGDSPLHF. CDR3 DNA: TGTGCCAGCAGCTTAGACGGCCCTCTGGGGGATTCACCCCTCCACTTT.

This sequence joins TRBV7-9 and TRBJ1-2; D is unclear. The germline gives CDR1 SEHNR, CDR2 FQNEAQ (reference sequence). CDR3 length: 15 amino acids. With 5 bases removed from V and 4 bases from J, the gap between germline ends came to 17 bases. CDR3 sequence reads: CASSANPILGYGYTF. The CDR3 coding sequence is TGTGCCAGCAGCGCTAACCCCATTTTGGGCTATGGCTACACCTTC.

The gene calls are TRBV5-6 and TRBJ1-2; 8 bases map to TRBD1. The germline CDR1 and CDR2 sequences are SGHDT and YYEEEE. V shed 3 bases and J 4 bases; nucleotides not matched to a gene: 8. The CDR3 totals 15 residues. The CDR3 coding sequence is TGTGCCAGCAGCTCTGGAGGTACAGGGGGCTATGGCTACACCTTC. Its protein is CASSSGGTGGYGYTF. The full variable domain, in which reference TRBV5-6 and TRBJ1-2 provide the parts outside the CDR3, is DAGVTQSPTHLIKTRGQQVTLRCSPKSGHDTVSWYQQALGQGPQFIFQYYEEEERQRGNFPDRFSGHQFPNYSSELNVNALLLGDSALYLCASSSGGTGGYGYTFGSGTRLTVV.

The chain employs TRBV7-6 and TRBJ2-5; 10 nucleotides align to TRBD2. Germline CDR1 reads SGHVS; CDR2 reads FNYEAQ. V gave up 2 bases and J gave up 5 bases; unmatched junction bases: 8. The CDR3 loop spans 16 amino acids. CDR3 DNA: TGTGCCAGCAGCTTATCAGGCGGAGCGGGGGGGGAGACCCAGTACTTC. The encoded protein is CASSLSGGAGGETQYF.

The V call is TRBV20-1, the J call TRBJ2-3; no reliable D call. The germline V and J ends were trimmed by 1 base and 8 bases, with 7 bases remaining between them. CDR1 DFQATT and CDR2 SNEGSKA come from the germline V gene (reference sequence). The CDR3 contains 11 residues. Here the CDR3 DNA reads TGCAGTGCTAGAGTTAGGAGTACGCAGTATTTT. This translates into CSARVRSTQYF.

The rearrangement links TRBV7-9 to TRBJ2-7, with TRBD2 matching over 9 bases. V was pared by 1 base and J by 3 bases, with 7 bases of the junction left unmatched. The CDR3 is made up of 16 amino acids. Germline V gene data show CDR1 as SEHNR and CDR2 as FQNEAQ (reference sequence). CDR3 bases: TGTGCCAGCAGCTTAGAAGCTAGCGGGGTTCTCTACGAGCAGTACTTC. Protein sequence: CASSLEASGVLYEQYF.

The genes are TRBV11-1 and TRBJ2-7; the match to TRBD1 covers 7 bases. The CDR3 is made up of 15 amino acids. V was clipped by 5 bases and J by 6 bases; unmatched bases: 13. CDR1 SGHAT and CDR2 FQDESV come from the germline V gene (reference sequence). The CDR3 DNA follows: TGTGCCAGCAGCCCCGACAGGGTTCTTACGGGCGAGCAGTACTTC. Amino acids: CASSPDRVLTGEQYF.

This chain joins TRBV25-1 and TRBJ2-7; weak D call: TRBD1 (6 bases). The CDR3 runs 11 residues. Deletions cut 7 bases from V and 5 bases from J, with 9 bases between. CDR1 is MGHDK, CDR2 SYGVNS, per germline. The CDR3 here is CASTRGDEQYF. The DNA for the CDR3 is TGTGCCAGCACCAGGGGAGACGAGCAGTACTTC.

The chain has TRBV18 and TRBJ2-7; D perhaps matches TRBD1 (5 bases). Germline-derived CDR1 and CDR2 are KGHSH and LQKENI. V lost 3 bases and J lost 4, with 16 bases in between. There are 15 residues in the CDR3. CDR3 protein: CASSPPQGSGYEQYF. CDR3 bases: TGTGCCAGCTCACCGCCTCAGGGTTCCGGGTACGAGCAGTACTTC.

Concerning this clone itself: This same CDR3 is encoded by further DNA sequences in the sample. CDR3 residues: CASSLSQVNTGELFF. DNA of the CDR3: TGCGCCAGCAGCTTGTCACAGGTTAACACCGGGGAGCTGTTTTTT. The genes are TRBV5-1 and TRBJ2-2, with a weak D call TRBD1 (5 bases). The germline V and J ends were trimmed by 1 base and 2 bases, with 9 bases remaining between them. CDR3 length: 15 amino acids. Per the germline V gene, CDR1 is SGHRS and CDR2 is YFSETQ.

The V gene is TRBV7-2, the J gene TRBJ2-3; tentatively, D is TRBD2 (5 bases). Trimming took off 5 bases at V and 3 bases at J, with 15 bases between the two ends. This CDR3 has 15 amino acids. The germline CDR1 and CDR2 sequences are SGHTA and FQGNSA. CDR3 protein: CASSPASIRTDTQYF. The CDR3 DNA reads TGTGCCAGCAGCCCGGCTAGCATAAGAACAGATACGCAGTATTTT.

The chain uses TRBV19 and TRBJ2-1; the D is unclear. V lost 5 bases and J lost 9, with 11 bases in between. Germline V gene lookup returns CDR1 LNHDA and CDR2 SQIVND (reference sequence). This CDR3 region has 12 residues. The CDR3 DNA follows: TGTGCCAGTAGTGAACCGTACGCTGAGCAGTTCTTC. Protein product: CASSEPYAEQFF.

The chain carries TRBV5-4 and TRBJ1-3; D ambiguous. This CDR3 region has 15 residues. Trimming removed 1 base at V and 2 bases at J, with 10 bases between. The germline V gene encodes CDR1 SGHNT and CDR2 YYREEE (reference sequence). The CDR3 here is CASSLRSGTGNTIYF. The CDR3 DNA sequence: TGTGCCAGCAGCTTGCGATCGGGGACTGGAAACACCATATATTTT.

The chain combines TRBV11-2 with TRBJ1-2; D gene ambiguous. The V gene lost 0 bases and the J gene lost 5 bases, with 7 bases spanning the gap. This CDR3 is built from 13 residues. Germline lookup yields CDR1 SGHAT and CDR2 FQNNGV. The CDR3 region has the DNA TGTGCCAGCAGCTTAGACGGGATTTATGGCTACACCTTC. This sequence encodes CASSLDGIYGYTF.

V usage is TRBV7-2 and J usage is TRBJ2-6; D is possibly TRBD2 (6 bases). CDR3 size: 16 residues. Germline values: CDR1 SGHTA, CDR2 FQGNSA. Between the trimmed V and J ends, which lost 11 bases and 4 bases, there was a span of 21 bases. CDR3 sequence: CAGGTGPIRGANVLTF. In nucleotides, the CDR3 is TGTGCCGGAGGGACCGGCCCTATAAGAGGGGCCAACGTCCTGACTTTC.

The chain employs TRBV6-5 and TRBJ1-1, with D unresolved. The CDR3 is 14 residues long. Germline V CDR1 and CDR2: MNHEY, SVGAGI. Trimming pared 2 bases from V and 0 bases from J, leaving 7 bases between. The CDR3 sequence: CASSYQKMNTEAFF. The CDR3 DNA reads as TGTGCCAGCAGTTACCAAAAAATGAACACTGAAGCTTTCTTT.

Here the CDR3 DNA reads TGTGCCAGCTCACCACAGGGTTCCAGCCACGAGCAGTACTTC. It is translated as CASSPQGSSHEQYF. The V call is TRBV18, the J call TRBJ2-7; D unresolved. Germline V gene lookup returns CDR1 KGHSH and CDR2 LQKENI. The CDR3 loop spans 14 amino acids. Trimming took 1 base from V and 5 from J, leaving 12 bases between them.